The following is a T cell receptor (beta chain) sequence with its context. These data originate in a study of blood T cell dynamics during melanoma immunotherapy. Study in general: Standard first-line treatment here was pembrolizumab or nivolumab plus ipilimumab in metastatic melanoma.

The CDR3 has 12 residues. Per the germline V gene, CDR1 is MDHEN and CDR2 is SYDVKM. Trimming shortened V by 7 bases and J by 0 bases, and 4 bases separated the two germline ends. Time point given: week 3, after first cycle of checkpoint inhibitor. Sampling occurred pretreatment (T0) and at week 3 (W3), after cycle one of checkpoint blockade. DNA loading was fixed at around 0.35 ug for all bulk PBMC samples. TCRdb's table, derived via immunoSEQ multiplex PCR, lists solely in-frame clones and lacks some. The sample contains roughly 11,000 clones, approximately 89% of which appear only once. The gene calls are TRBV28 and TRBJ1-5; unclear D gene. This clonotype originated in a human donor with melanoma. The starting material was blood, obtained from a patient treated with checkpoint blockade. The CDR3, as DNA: TGTGCCAGCATGGATAGCAATCAGCCCCAGCATTTT. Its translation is CASMDSNQPQHF.